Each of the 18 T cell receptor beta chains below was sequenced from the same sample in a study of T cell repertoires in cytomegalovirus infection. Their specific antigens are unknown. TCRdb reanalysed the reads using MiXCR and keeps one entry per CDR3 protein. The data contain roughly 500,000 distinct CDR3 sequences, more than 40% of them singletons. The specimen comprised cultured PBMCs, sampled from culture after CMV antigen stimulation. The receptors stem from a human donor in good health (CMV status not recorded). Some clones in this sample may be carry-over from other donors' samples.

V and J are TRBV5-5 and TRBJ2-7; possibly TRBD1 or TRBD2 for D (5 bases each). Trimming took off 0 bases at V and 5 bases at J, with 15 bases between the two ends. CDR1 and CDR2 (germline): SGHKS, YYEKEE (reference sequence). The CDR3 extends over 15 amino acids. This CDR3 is CASSLVGGRQNEQYF. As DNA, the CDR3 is TGTGCCAGCAGCTTGGTTGGGGGTCGGCAGAACGAGCAGTACTTC.

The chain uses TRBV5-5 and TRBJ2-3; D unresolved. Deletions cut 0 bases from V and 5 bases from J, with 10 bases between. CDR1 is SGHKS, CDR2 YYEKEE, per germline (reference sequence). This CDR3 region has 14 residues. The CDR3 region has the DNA TGTGCCAGCAGCTTGGACCCCCGGGTAGATACGCAGTATTTT. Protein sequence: CASSLDPRVDTQYF. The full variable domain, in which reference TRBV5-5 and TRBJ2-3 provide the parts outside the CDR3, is DAGVTQSPTHLIKTRGQQVTLRCSPISGHKSVSWYQQVLGQGPQFIFQYYEKEERGRGNFPDRFSARQFPNYSSELNVNALLLGDSALYLCASSLDPRVDTQYFGPGTRLTVL.

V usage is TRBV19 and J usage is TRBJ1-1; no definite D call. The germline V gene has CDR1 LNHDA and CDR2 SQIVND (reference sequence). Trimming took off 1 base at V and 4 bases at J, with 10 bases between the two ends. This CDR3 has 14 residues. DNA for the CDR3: TGTGCCAGTAGTATAGGGACGGTGGGCACTGAAGCTTTCTTT. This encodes CASSIGTVGTEAFF.

The CDR3, as DNA: TGCGCCAGCAGCCCGGGGACGGCATTGAACACTGAAGCTTTCTTT. As protein: CASSPGTALNTEAFF. This chain links TRBV4-1 with TRBJ1-1; perhaps TRBD1 as D (5 bases). The CDR3 has 15 residues. CDR1 is MGHRA and CDR2 is YSYEKL in the germline V gene. V lost 4 bases to trimming and J lost 0 bases, with 12 bases between them.

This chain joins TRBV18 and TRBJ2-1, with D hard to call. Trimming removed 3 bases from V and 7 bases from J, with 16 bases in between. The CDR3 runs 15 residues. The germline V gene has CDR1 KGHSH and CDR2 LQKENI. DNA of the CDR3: TGTGCCAGCTCACCTACAGCCCTCATAGGGAATGAGCAGTTCTTC. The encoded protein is CASSPTALIGNEQFF.

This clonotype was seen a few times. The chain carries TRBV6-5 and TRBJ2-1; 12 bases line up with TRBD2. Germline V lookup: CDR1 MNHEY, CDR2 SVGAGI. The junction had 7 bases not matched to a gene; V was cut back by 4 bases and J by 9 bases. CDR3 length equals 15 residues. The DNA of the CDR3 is TGTGCCAGCAGTTCCCCGGGACTAGCGGGTATTGAGCAGTTCTTC. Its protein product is CASSSPGLAGIEQFF.

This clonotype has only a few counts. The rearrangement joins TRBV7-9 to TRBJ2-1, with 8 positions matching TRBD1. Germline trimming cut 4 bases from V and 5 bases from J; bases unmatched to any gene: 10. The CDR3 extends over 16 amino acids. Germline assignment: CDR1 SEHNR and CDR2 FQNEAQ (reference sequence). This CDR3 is CASSSGGTGQHNEQFF. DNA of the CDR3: TGTGCCAGCAGCTCTGGGGGGACAGGCCAACACAATGAGCAGTTCTTC. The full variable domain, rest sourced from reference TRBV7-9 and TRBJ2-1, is DTGVSQNPRHKITKRGQNVTFRCDPISEHNRLYWYRQTLGQGPEFLTYFQNEAQLEKSRLLSDRFSAERPKGSFSTLEIQRTEQGDSAMYLCASSSGGTGQHNEQFFGPGTRLTVL.

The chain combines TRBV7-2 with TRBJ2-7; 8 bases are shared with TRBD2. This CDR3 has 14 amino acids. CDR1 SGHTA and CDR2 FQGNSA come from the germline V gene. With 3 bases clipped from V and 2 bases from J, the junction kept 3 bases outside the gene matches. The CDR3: CASSFDGGAYEQYF. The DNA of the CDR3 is TGTGCCAGCAGCTTCGACGGGGGGGCCTACGAGCAGTACTTC.

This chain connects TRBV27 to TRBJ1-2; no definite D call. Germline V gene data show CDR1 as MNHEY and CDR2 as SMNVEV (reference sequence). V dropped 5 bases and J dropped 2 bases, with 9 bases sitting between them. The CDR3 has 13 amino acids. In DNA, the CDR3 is TGTGCCAGCAGTCCTAAGCCGAACTATGGCTACACCTTC. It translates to CASSPKPNYGYTF.

This CDR3 is CASSTRQGLPYEQYF. The CDR3 nucleotides are TGTGCCAGCAGCACCCGTCAAGGGCTCCCCTACGAGCAGTACTTC. The V gene is TRBV7-2, the J gene TRBJ2-7, with D hard to call. The V and J ends lost 5 bases and 2 bases respectively, with 16 bases between them. CDR3 length: 15 amino acids. CDR1 SGHTA and CDR2 FQGNSA come from the germline V gene.

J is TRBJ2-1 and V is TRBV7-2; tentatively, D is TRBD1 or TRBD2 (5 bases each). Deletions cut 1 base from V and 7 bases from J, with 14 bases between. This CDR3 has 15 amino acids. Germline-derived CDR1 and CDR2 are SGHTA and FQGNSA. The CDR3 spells CASSLVGERFNEQFF. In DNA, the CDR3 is TGTGCCAGCAGCTTAGTGGGGGAGCGGTTTAATGAGCAGTTCTTC.

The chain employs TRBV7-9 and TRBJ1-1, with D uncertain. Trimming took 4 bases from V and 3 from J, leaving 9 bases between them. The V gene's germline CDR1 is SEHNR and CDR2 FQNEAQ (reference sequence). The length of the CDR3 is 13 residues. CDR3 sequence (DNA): TGTGCCAGCAGCTACGGGAGGGACACTGAAGCTTTCTTT. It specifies CASSYGRDTEAFF.

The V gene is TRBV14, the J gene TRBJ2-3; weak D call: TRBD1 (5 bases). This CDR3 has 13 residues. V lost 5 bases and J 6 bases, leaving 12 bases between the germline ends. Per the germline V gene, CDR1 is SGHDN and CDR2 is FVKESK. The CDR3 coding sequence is TGTGCCAGCAGCGAAGTACAGGTGGATACGCAGTATTTT. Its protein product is CASSEVQVDTQYF.

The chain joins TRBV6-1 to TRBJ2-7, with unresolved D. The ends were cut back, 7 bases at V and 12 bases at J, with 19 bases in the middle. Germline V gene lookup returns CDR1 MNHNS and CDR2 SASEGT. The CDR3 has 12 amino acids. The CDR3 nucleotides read TGTGCCAGCACCGACCAGATACCAATTGGGTACTTC. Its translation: CASTDQIPIGYF.

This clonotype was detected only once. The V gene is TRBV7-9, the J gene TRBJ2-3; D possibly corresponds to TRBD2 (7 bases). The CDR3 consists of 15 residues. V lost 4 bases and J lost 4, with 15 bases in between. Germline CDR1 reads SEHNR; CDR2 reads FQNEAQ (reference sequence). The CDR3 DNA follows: TGTGCCAGCAGCTCTTGGGGGGGCCCAGCAGATACGCAGTATTTT. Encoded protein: CASSSWGGPADTQYF.

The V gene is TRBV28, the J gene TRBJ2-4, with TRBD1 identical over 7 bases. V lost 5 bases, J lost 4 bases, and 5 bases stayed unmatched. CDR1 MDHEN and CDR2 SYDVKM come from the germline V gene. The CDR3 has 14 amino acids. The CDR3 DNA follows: TGTGCCAGCAGTCTCGGGACAGCTAAAAACATTCAGTACTTC. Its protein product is CASSLGTAKNIQYF.

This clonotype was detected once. DNA for the CDR3: TGTGCCACCGGGACTCCCGTCCAACAAGAGACCCAGTACTTC. Its translation: CATGTPVQQETQYF. V usage is TRBV12-3 or TRBV12-4 and J usage is TRBJ2-5, with TRBD2 as a possible D gene (6 bases). This CDR3 has 14 residues. Trimming shortened V by 10 bases and J by 2 bases, and 17 bases separated the two germline ends.

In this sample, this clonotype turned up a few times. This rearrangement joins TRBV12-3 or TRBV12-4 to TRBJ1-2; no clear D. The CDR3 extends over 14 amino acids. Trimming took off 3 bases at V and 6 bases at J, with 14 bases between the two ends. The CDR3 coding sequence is TGTGCCAGCAGTTTTCGGCAGGACTTTAATGGCTACACCTTC. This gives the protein CASSFRQDFNGYTF.